This section outlines one T cell receptor (beta chain) sequence together with its context. The sample belongs to a study of blood T cell repertoires in COVID-19. Study context: T cells, B-cell-depleted T cells, or PBMCs provided the cDNA or gDNA that served as material.

Germline CDR1 is SGHTA and CDR2 is FQGNSA. The CDR3 loop spans 13 amino acids. Trimming shortened V by 5 bases and J by 0 bases, and 7 bases separated the two germline ends. Some clones are missing from TCRdb's copy, which holds only in-frame ones; the method was immunoSEQ multiplex PCR. The sample includes roughly 200,000 clones, 80% to 85% of them seen just once. This clonotype was obtained from a man aged 50 to 59 with active or convalescent COVID-19. The chain has TRBV7-2 and TRBJ2-5; TRBD1 might be the D (5 bases). Sample: peripheral blood. CDR3 sequence: CASSPDNQETQYF. The DNA for the CDR3 is TGTGCCAGCAGCCCGGACAACCAAGAGACCCAGTACTTC. Filled out from reference TRBV7-2 and TRBJ2-5, the complete variable domain reads GAGVSQSPSNKVTEKGKDVELRCDPISGHTALYWYRQSLGQGLEFLIYFQGNSAPDKSGLPSDRFSAERTGGSVSTLTIQRTQQEDSAVYLCASSPDNQETQYFGPGTRLLVL.